This TCR beta chain emerged from a study of cytomegalovirus exposure and HLA in healthy donors (dated by TCRdb to about 2017). Regarding the study in general: The roughly 650 repertoires of the first cohort and the approximately 130 validation repertoires were produced on the same platform, according to a later analysis. The study aimed to test whether cataloging public T cell receptors could reveal signatures of past pathogen exposure. The study combined high-throughput TCR immunosequencing, statistical association of individual TCRs with disease status, and machine learning to predict cytomegalovirus infection status. Along with the roughly 700-subject first cohort, a separate validation cohort of around 120 different subjects was used. The full study reports these points: While some public TCRs were present in many individuals, most TCR sequences turned up only very rarely across donors. A later analysis found that TCRs clustered in the first cohort also tended to co-occur in the roughly 110 validation repertoires, with 94% of cluster scores above 0. A later analysis had no HLA typing for the validation cohort, so co-occurrence there was scored across all 120 or so repertoires. In both the original and validation cohorts, the classifier was reported to diagnose cytomegalovirus status with high specificity and sensitivity. A few of the identified cytomegalovirus-associated TCR beta chains were confirmed in vitro to be specific for cytomegalovirus antigens. According to the authors, the approach could potentially be generalized to other disease states and immunological phenotypes. A total of fewer than 200 TCR beta chains were listed by the study as associated with cytomegalovirus.

Notes on this clone: The specificity of this receptor is unknown. Base qualities are not at hand, and no much larger clone is one base apart.

From its cysteine to its phenylalanine, the CDR3 spans 15 amino acids. Of all the DNA, just the CDR3 is kept, 45 bases in frame from base 1. V is pared back by 7 bases and J by 1 base, with 15 bases lying between the germline termini. CDR1 and CDR2 are drawn from the germline V gene: SNHLY, FYNNEI. The donors belonged to the validation cohort of about 110 subjects, which was separate from the approximately 610-subject first cohort. To prepare the library, the immunoSEQ multiplex PCR assay was applied. In the original analysis: A statistical classification framework was developed to diagnose cytomegalovirus status using the catalog of TCR beta chain sequences. Not all clones reach the TCRdb copy of this immuneACCESS table, which keeps in-frame sequences only. Checked studies attribute under half of the gap to unresolved V genes and leave the rest unexplained. V and J calls and clone size come straight from that table; D and trimming were deduced from the DNA. This sample comprises 200,000 or so clones, more than 75% of them detected only once. The ten largest clones take up 2% of the sample.

Sequencing used PBMCs. The chain is encoded by TRBV2 joined to TRBJ2-3; TRBD2 is possibly the D segment (6 matching bases). This sequence was found in a woman aged 18 to 35 in good health and CMV-seropositive. The DNA reads as follows: TGTGCCAGCACCCGACGGGGGACCCGCACAGATACGCAGTATTTT. Its coded protein is CASTRRGTRTDTQYF. The full variable domain, completed from the reference TRBV2 and TRBJ2-3 proteins outside the CDR3, reads EPEVTQTPSHQVTQMGQEVILRCVPISNHLYFYWYRQILGQKVEFLVSFYNNEISEKSEIFDDQFSVERPDGSNFTLKIRSTKLEDSAMYFCASTRRGTRTDTQYFGPGTRLTVL.